Listed below are T cell receptor beta chains from one sample, sequenced in a study of T-cell reconstitution after alpha-beta-depleted transplantation in children. Each CDR3 protein is one row after TCRdb ran MiXCR on the PCR reads. The profile shows about 120,000 distinct CDR3 sequences, around 10% of them singletons. This specimen was PBMCs from the stem cell graft donor, taken from the stem cell graft. The source is a human donor who donated a stem cell graft to a child with acute lymphoblastic leukemia. Each CDR3 is given with its conserved first and last residue. Fields, in order: clone size, D gene, J gene, V gene, CDR3 DNA, CDR3 protein. A D gene is named only where the DNA matches it firmly. The size field is filled for only some rows; it gives once, few, many or a size class.

many | TRBD1 | TRBJ1-4 | TRBV12-3/TRBV12-4 | TGTGCCAGCAGTGATAGACAGGGCCTGAGGGAAAAACTGTTTTTT | CASSDRQGLREKLFF
many | NA | TRBJ1-5 | TRBV5-4 | TGTGCCAGCAGCTTGGACAGGAGCAATCAGCCCCAGCATTTT | CASSLDRSNQPQHF
NA | NA | TRBJ1-2 | TRBV12-3/TRBV12-4 | TGTGCCAGCAGTTTCCATCAGGGAATGAGTGGCTACACCTTC | CASSFHQGMSGYTF
many | NA | TRBJ2-6 | TRBV20-1 | TGCAGTGCAACCGACAGAAGCTCTGGGGCCAACGTCCTGACTTTC | CSATDRSSGANVLTF
many | NA | TRBJ2-7 | TRBV10-3 | TGTGCCATCAGTCTACAGGGTATAATCGACGAGCAGTACTTC | CAISLQGIIDEQYF
many | NA | TRBJ1-4 | TRBV5-1 | TGCGCCAGCAGCTTGGAAGGGGGAGGAAGTGAAAAACTGTTTTTT | CASSLEGGGSEKLFF
few | NA | TRBJ2-3 | TRBV7-9 | TGTGCCAGCAGCCCCGAGCTCAGGACCATCACAGATACGCAGTATTTT | CASSPELRTITDTQYF
many | TRBD1 | TRBJ2-1 | TRBV5-1 | TGCGCCAGCAGCCGACGGGGACAGGGCTACAATGAGCAGTTCTTC | CASSRRGQGYNEQFF
many | TRBD2 | TRBJ2-1 | TRBV5-1 | TGCGCCAGCAGCCCGCGGGGGGACTCGGATTACAATGAGCAGTTCTTC | CASSPRGDSDYNEQFF
many | TRBD1 | TRBJ1-6 | TRBV5-1 | TGCGCCAGCAGCCCCGAAGGACAGGGAATACCCCTCCACTTT | CASSPEGQGIPLHF
NA | NA | TRBJ2-2 | TRBV9 | TGTGCCAGCACACGGTGGGGCACCTTCACCGGGGAGCTGTTTTTT | CASTRWGTFTGELFF
many | TRBD1 | TRBJ2-6 | TRBV5-6 | TGTGCCAGCAGCCCAAAAGCCGGGACAGTCTGGCTGGGGGCCAACGTCCTGACTTTC | CASSPKAGTVWLGANVLTF